The 13 T cell receptor beta chains below all came from one sample that was sequenced in a study of blood T cell repertoires in COVID-19 (TCRdb year 2020). Libraries were constructed by the immunoSEQ multiplex PCR assay. What TCRdb holds here is the immuneACCESS table cut down to in-frame rearrangements. Part of the clones is not present; checked against another copy, under half of the missing clones reflect an unresolved V gene, and the others are unexplained. The table for this sample lists 150,000 to 200,000 clones; 87% of them were counted only once. About 5% of the sample is in the top ten clones. Sequencing used peripheral blood. Source of these receptors: a human donor in a cohort sampled during active COVID-19.

The CDR3 is CASSLMTGTSGNTGELFF. The DNA of the CDR3 is TGTGCCAGCAGCTTAATGACTGGGACTAGCGGTAACACCGGGGAGCTGTTTTTT. J is TRBJ2-2 and V is TRBV7-9; TRBD2 matches at 11 bases. Germline assignment: CDR1 SEHNR and CDR2 FQNEAQ (reference sequence). The CDR3 runs to 18 residues. V lost 2 bases, J lost 2 bases, and 7 bases stayed unmatched.

This chain uses TRBV5-6 with TRBJ1-2; TRBD1 agrees at 7 bases. The CDR3 runs to 13 residues. Trimming cost V 6 bases and J 8 bases; bases outside gene matches: 10. Germline CDR1 is SGHDT and CDR2 is YYEEEE. The CDR3 coding sequence is TGTGCCAGCACACCAGACAGGGCTAAAGGCTACACCTTC. It codes for CASTPDRAKGYTF.

V usage is TRBV4-1 and J usage is TRBJ2-7; perhaps TRBD2 as D (5 bases). The V end was cut by 8 bases, the J end by 4 bases, with 27 bases between. The CDR3 runs to 17 residues. Germline assignment: CDR1 MGHRA and CDR2 YSYEKL. CDR3 bases: TGCGCCAGCCCCGGCAGAGGGAAACCCCCCCGATGTTACGAGCAGTACTTC. Protein product: CASPGRGKPPRCYEQYF.

J is TRBJ2-7 and V is TRBV5-6, with D perhaps matching TRBD1 (5 bases). Between the trimmed V and J ends, which lost 5 bases and 1 base, there was a span of 13 bases. CDR3 size: 14 residues. Germline loops: CDR1 SGHDT, CDR2 YYEEEE. The CDR3 DNA reads as TGTGCCAGCAGGCAGGGAAGCACGTCCTACGAGCAGTACTTC. Amino acid sequence: CASRQGSTSYEQYF.

By share of the sample, this clone is medium-sized (0.01 to 0.1%). V is TRBV19 and J is TRBJ2-1, with 7 bases matching TRBD2. Germline CDR1 and CDR2: LNHDA and SQIVND (reference sequence). With V trimmed by 3 bases and J by 6 bases, 5 bases remained unmatched. The CDR3 length is 14 residues. CDR3: CASSMGAGTNEQFF. The CDR3 DNA is TGTGCCAGTAGTATGGGAGCGGGAACCAATGAGCAGTTCTTC.

The table lists this clone with a few counts. This chain joins TRBV7-2 and TRBJ2-5, with 10 bases identical to TRBD2. The V gene end was trimmed by 2 bases and the J gene end by 5 bases; junction bases not matched to a gene: 17. CDR3 size: 19 residues. Germline CDR1 and CDR2: SGHTA and FQGNSA. In nucleotides, the CDR3 is TGTGCCAGCAGCTTATCGCACCTAGCGGGGGAACCCAACCGGGAGACCCAGTACTTC. Protein product: CASSLSHLAGEPNRETQYF.

The gene calls are TRBV24-1 and TRBJ1-2; 7 nucleotides match TRBD1. The CDR3 is 16 amino acids. Trimming at V came to 2 bases and at J to 8 bases, leaving 13 bases not matched to a gene. The germline V gene has CDR1 KGHDR and CDR2 SFDVKD. The CDR3, as DNA: TGTGCCACCAGTGATTCCAGGGACAGAGTGCCTATGGGCTACACCTTC. Protein: CATSDSRDRVPMGYTF.

The gene calls are TRBV6-2 or TRBV6-3 and TRBJ2-7, with 11 bases aligning to TRBD2. This CDR3 has 16 residues. CDR1 is MNHEY and CDR2 is SVGEGT in the germline V gene. V lost 0 bases to trimming and J lost 6 bases; unmatched junction nucleotides: 7. The CDR3 reads CASSYSLTLAGGEQYF. DNA of the CDR3: TGTGCCAGCAGTTACTCCCTGACGCTAGCGGGGGGCGAGCAGTACTTC.

This clone occurred a few times. This chain uses TRBV28 with TRBJ2-5; 14 nucleotides match TRBD2. Germline V gene sequence: CDR1 MDHEN, CDR2 SYDVKM. Losses at the gene ends were 4 bases for V and 6 bases for J; bases not matched to a gene: 7. The CDR3 loop spans 16 amino acids. CDR3 residues: CASSSGGLAGVKTQYF. CDR3 DNA sequence: TGTGCCAGCAGTTCGGGGGGACTAGCGGGAGTCAAGACCCAGTACTTC.

This rearrangement joins TRBV5-6 to TRBJ1-6, with TRBD1 as a possible D gene (6 bases). V gave up 2 bases and J gave up 9 bases, with 9 bases separating them. This CDR3 spans 13 amino acids. Germline-derived CDR1 and CDR2 are SGHDT and YYEEEE. CDR3 in amino acids: CASSFGQFSPLHF. The CDR3 nucleotides read TGTGCCAGCAGCTTTGGACAGTTTTCACCCCTCCACTTT.

This sequence joins TRBV27 and TRBJ2-7; D remains unclear. V was cut by 0 bases and J by 3 bases, with 12 bases left in between. This CDR3 comprises 15 residues. Germline values: CDR1 MNHEY, CDR2 SMNVEV (reference sequence). This CDR3 is CASSLSAVTSYEQYF. The CDR3 DNA reads as TGTGCCAGCAGTTTATCCGCGGTGACGAGCTACGAGCAGTACTTC.

The J gene is TRBJ2-5, the V gene TRBV5-1; 7 bases are a match to TRBD1. This CDR3 contains 14 residues. Germline CDR1 SGHRS, CDR2 YFSETQ. Trimming took 0 bases from V and 3 from J; bases not matched to a gene: 2. CDR3 region: CASSLGQGEETQYF. The DNA for the CDR3 is TGCGCCAGCAGCTTGGGGCAGGGGGAAGAGACCCAGTACTTC.

This clone turned up a few times. The rearrangement uses TRBV30 and TRBJ1-1; no reliable D call. CDR3 length equals 13 residues. V lost 8 bases, J lost 6 bases, and 19 bases lay in between. Germline V lookup: CDR1 GTSNPN, CDR2 SVGIG (reference sequence). The DNA of the CDR3 is TGTGCCGCAAATATGGGCAGTCCGGCTGAAGCTTTCTTT. This sequence encodes CAANMGSPAEAFF.